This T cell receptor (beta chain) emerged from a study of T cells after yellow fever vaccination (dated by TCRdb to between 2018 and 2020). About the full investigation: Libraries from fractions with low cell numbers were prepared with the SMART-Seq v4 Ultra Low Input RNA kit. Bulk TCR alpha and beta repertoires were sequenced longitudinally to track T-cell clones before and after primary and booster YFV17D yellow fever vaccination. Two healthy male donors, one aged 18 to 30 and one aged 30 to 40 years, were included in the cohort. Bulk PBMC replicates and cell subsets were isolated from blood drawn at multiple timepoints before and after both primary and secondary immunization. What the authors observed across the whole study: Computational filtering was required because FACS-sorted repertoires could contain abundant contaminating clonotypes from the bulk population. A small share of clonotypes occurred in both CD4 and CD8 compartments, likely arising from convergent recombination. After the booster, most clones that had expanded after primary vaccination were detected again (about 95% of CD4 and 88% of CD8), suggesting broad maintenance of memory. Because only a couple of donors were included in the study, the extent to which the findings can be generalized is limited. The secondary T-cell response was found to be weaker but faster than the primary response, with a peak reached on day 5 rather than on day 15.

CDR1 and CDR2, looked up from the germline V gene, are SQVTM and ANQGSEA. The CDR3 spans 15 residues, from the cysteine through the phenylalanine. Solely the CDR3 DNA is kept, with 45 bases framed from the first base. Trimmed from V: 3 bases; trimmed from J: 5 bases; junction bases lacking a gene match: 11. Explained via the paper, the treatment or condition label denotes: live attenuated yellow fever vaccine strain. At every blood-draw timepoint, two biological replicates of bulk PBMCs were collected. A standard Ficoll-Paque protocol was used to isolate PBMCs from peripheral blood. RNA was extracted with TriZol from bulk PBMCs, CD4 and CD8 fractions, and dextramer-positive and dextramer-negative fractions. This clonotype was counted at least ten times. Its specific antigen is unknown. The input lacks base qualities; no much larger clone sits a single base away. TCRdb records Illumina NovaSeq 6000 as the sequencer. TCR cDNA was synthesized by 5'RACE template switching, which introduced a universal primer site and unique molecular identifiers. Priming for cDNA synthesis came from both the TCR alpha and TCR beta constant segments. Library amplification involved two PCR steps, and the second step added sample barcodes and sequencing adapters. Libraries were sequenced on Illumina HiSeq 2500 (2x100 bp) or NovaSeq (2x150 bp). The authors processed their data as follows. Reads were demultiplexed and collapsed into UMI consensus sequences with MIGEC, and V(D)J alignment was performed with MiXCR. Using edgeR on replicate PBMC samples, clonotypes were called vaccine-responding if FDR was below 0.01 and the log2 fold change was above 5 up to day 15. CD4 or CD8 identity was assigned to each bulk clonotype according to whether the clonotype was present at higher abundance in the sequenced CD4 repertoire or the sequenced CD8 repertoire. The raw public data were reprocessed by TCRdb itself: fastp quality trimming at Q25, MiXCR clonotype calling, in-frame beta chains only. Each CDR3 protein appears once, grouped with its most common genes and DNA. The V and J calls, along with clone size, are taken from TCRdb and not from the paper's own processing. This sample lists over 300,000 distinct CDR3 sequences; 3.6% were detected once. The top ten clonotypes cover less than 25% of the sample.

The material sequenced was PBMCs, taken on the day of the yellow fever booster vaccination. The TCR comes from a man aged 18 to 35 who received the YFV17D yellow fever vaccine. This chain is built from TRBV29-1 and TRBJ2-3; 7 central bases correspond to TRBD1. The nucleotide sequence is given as TGCAGCGTTGAGGGTCGTGGACAGGAGGAAGATACGCAGTATTTT. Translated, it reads CSVEGRGQEEDTQYF.